This T cell receptor (beta chain) was obtained from a study of control samples from healthy donors and cancer patients. To note about this clone: The same CDR3 arises from other DNA sequences in this sample as well.

Sequenced by immunoSEQ multiplex PCR; TCRdb stores in-frame clones only, minus some. The sample has some 130,000 clones, approximately 91% seen once. J gave up 3 bases and V 0 bases, and 4 bases lay outside the gene matches. The CDR3 length is 14 residues. Per germline, CDR1 GTSNPN and CDR2 SVGIG (reference sequence). The sequenced sample was blood. V gene TRBV30 combines with J gene TRBJ2-7; the match to TRBD1 covers 8 bases. The clonotype comes from a woman younger than 45 in good health. In nucleotides, the CDR3 is TGTGCCTGGAGTGTAGGGACAGGCCGCTACGAGCAGTACTTC. Amino acid sequence: CAWSVGTGRYEQYF. Full variable domain (outside the CDR3, taken from reference TRBV30 and TRBJ2-7): SQTIHQWPATLVQPVGSPLSLECTVEGTSNPNLYWYRQAAGRGLQLLFYSVGIGQISSEVPQNLSASRPQDRQFILSSKKLLLSDSGFYLCAWSVGTGRYEQYFGPGTRLTVT.